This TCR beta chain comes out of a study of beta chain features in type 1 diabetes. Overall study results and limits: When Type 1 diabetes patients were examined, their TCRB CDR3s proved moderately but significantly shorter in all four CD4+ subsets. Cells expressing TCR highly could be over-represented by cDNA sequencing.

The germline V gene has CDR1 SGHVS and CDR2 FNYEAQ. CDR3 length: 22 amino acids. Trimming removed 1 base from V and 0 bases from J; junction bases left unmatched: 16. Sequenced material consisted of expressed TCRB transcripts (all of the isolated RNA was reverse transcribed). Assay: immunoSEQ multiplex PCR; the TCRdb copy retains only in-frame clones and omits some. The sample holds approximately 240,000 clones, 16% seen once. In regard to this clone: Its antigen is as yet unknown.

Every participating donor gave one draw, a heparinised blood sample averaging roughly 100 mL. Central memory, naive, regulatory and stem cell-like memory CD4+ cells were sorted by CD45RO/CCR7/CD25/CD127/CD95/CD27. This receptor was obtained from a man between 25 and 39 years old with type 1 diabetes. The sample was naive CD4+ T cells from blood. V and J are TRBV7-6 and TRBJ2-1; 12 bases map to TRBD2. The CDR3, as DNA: TGTGCCAGCAGCTTAGAGTGGGGGAGACTAGCGGGAGAGAGAGACTCCTACAATGAGCAGTTCTTC. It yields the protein CASSLEWGRLAGERDSYNEQFF.